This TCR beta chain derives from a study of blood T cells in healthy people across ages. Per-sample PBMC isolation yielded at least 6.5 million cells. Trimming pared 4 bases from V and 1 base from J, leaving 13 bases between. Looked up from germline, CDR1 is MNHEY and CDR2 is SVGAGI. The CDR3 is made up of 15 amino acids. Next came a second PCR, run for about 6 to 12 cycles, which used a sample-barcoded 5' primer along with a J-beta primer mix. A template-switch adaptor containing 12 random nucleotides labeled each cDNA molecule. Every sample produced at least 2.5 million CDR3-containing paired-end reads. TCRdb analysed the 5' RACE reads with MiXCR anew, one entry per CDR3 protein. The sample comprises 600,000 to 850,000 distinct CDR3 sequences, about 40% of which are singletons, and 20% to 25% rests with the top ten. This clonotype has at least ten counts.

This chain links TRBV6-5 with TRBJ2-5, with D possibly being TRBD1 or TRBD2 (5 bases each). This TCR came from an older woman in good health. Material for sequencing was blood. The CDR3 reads CASSSDTRGQETQYF. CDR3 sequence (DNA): TGTGCCAGCAGTTCCGACACTAGGGGCCAAGAGACCCAGTACTTC.